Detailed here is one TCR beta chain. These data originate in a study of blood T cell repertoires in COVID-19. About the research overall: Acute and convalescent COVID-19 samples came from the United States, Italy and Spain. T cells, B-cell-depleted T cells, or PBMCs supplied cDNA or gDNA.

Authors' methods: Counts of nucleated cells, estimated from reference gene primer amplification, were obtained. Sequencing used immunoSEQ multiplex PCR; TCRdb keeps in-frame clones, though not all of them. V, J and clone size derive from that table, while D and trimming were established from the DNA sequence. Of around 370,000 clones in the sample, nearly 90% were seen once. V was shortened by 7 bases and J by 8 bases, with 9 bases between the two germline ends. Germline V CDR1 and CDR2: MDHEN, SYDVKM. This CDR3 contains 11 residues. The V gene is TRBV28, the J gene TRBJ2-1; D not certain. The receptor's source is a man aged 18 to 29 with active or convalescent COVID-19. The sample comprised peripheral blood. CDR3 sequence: CASTPGHEQFF. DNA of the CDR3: TGTGCCAGCACCCCAGGCCATGAGCAGTTCTTC.